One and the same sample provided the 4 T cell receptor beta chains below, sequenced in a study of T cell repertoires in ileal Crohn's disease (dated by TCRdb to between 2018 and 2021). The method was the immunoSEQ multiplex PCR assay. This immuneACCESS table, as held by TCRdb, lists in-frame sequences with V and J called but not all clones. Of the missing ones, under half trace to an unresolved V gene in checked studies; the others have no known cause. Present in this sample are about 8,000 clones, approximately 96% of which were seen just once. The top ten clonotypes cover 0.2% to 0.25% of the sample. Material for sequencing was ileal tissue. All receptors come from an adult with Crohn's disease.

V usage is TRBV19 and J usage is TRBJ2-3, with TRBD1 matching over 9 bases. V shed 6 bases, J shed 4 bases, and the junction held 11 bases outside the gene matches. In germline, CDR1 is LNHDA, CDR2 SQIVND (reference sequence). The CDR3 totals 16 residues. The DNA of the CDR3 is TGTGCCAGTAGAGAATTGGGACAGGGAGGGCCAGATACGCAGTATTTT. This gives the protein CASRELGQGGPDTQYF.

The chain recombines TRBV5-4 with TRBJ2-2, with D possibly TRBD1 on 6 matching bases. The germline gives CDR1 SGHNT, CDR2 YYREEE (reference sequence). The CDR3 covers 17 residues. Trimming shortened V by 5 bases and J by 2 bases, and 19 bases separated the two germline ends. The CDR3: CASSTGQILINTGELFF. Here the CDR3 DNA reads TGTGCCAGCAGTACAGGACAGATCCTTATTAACACCGGGGAGCTGTTTTTT.

This CDR3 is CASSQVGGGYTDTQYF. DNA for the CDR3: TGTGCCAGCAGCCAAGTTGGCGGGGGGTACACAGATACGCAGTATTTT. V is TRBV4-2 and J is TRBJ2-3; 8 nucleotides match TRBD2. Germline values: CDR1 LGHNA, CDR2 YNFKEQ. V shed 1 base and J 2 bases; nucleotides not matched to a gene: 5. The CDR3 totals 16 residues.

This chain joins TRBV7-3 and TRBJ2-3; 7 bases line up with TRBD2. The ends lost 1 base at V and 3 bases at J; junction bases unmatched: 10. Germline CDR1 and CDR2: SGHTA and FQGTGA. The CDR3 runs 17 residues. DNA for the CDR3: TGTGCCAGCAGCTTAAACCCGACTAGCAGGTGGACAGATACGCAGTATTTT. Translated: CASSLNPTSRWTDTQYF.